This T cell receptor (beta chain) was found in a study of Ad26.COV2.S vaccination and SARS-CoV-2 variants. The CDR3 loop spans 13 amino acids. In germline, CDR1 is KGHSH, CDR2 LQKENI. V lost 5 bases to trimming and J lost 4 bases, with 11 bases between them. Using immunoSEQ multiplex PCR, the repertoire was profiled, and TCRdb retains in-frame clones only, with some absent. The table lists hundreds of thousands of clones, 87% of them singletons, with around 3.5% in the top ten. Treatment described: approximately 18 received Ad26.COV2.S at low or high dose, single or two shots; roughly 5 received placebo; per-sample allocation not given. Day 63 following the first vaccine or placebo injection was when the samples were taken.

This clonotype was obtained from a person aged 18 to 65 who received the Ad26.COV2.S COVID-19 vaccine or a placebo. This rearrangement joins TRBV18 to TRBJ1-1, with a tentative D call TRBD1 (6 bases). The specimen was peripheral blood, collected in a trial of Ad26.COV2.S vaccine versus placebo. CDR3 region: CASSTDRRTEAFF. In nucleotides, the CDR3 is TGTGCCAGCTCAACGGACAGACGCACTGAAGCTTTCTTT. The full variable domain, its missing parts supplied by reference TRBV18 and TRBJ1-1, is NAGVMQNPRHLVRRRGQEARLRCSPMKGHSHVYWYRQLPEEGLKFMVYLQKENIIDESGMPKERFSAEFPKEGPSILRIQQVVRGDSAAYFCASSTDRRTEAFFGQGTRLTVV.